This T cell receptor (beta chain) was profiled in a study of T cell responses to AZD1222 COVID-19 vaccine. Study-wide results and caveats: The study reported that nearly half of spike-specific TCRs target unmutated variant regions.

The CDR3 covers 19 residues. Germline-derived CDR1 and CDR2 are MDHEN and SYDVKM. V was clipped by 5 bases and J by 0 bases, with 23 bases between them. Details on this clone: Its cognate antigen is unknown.

Sequencing was performed with immunoSEQ multiplex PCR; in TCRdb, only in-frame clones are kept and a portion is missing. Here the sample spans approximately 140,000 clones, 88% being singletons. The specimen was peripheral blood, collected on day 0 of AZD1222 vaccination. This TCR was sampled from an adult in good health. The chain employs TRBV28 and TRBJ1-5; tentatively, D is TRBD1 (5 bases). CDR3 in DNA: TGTGCCAGCAGTCCCGGAGTATGGGGGGGGTCTTATAGCAATCAGCCCCAGCATTTT. It translates to CASSPGVWGGSYSNQPQHF. Full variable domain (outside the CDR3, taken from reference TRBV28 and TRBJ1-5): DVKVTQSSRYLVKRTGEKVFLECVQDMDHENMFWYRQDPGLGLRLIYFSYDVKMKEKGDIPEGYSVSREKKERFSLILESASTNQTSMYLCASSPGVWGGSYSNQPQHFGDGTRLSIL.